These 23 T cell receptor beta chains share one sample of origin, sequenced in a study of blood T cell repertoires in COVID-19. Measured with immunoSEQ multiplex PCR; TCRdb has only the in-frame clones, and not every one. The repertoire holds 200,000 to 250,000 clones, with about nine tenths as singletons. The sequencing sample was made of peripheral blood. The source is a woman in her sixties with acute or convalescent COVID-19.

The count of this clone is one. This chain connects TRBV19 to TRBJ1-6, with D possibly TRBD1 on 6 matching bases. V was trimmed by 9 bases and J by 3 bases, leaving 9 bases between them. The CDR3 is 13 residues long. Germline V gene lookup returns CDR1 LNHDA and CDR2 SQIVND (reference sequence). CDR3 protein: CASRDNYNSPLHF. The CDR3 DNA sequence: TGTGCCAGCCGGGACAACTATAATTCACCCCTCCACTTT.

The rearrangement uses TRBV7-9 and TRBJ1-1; 8 bases line up with TRBD1. This CDR3 is built from 13 residues. Germline V gene sequence: CDR1 SEHNR, CDR2 FQNEAQ (reference sequence). Germline trimming cut 5 bases from V and 5 bases from J; bases unmatched to any gene: 4. CDR3 DNA: TGTGCCAGCAGCCGAGGACAGGGAACTGAAGCTTTCTTT. As protein: CASSRGQGTEAFF.

V is TRBV30 and J is TRBJ2-5; 12 nucleotides match TRBD2. The CDR3 runs to 18 residues. The J segment lost 5 bases and the V segment lost 0 bases, leaving 13 bases of the junction unmatched. Germline V gene data show CDR1 as GTSNPN and CDR2 as SVGIG (reference sequence). The CDR3 sequence: CAWSVGRTSGILGETQYF. The CDR3 DNA reads as TGTGCCTGGAGTGTGGGAAGGACTAGCGGGATTTTGGGGGAGACCCAGTACTTC.

V gene TRBV7-8 combines with J gene TRBJ1-4; D is possibly TRBD1 (5 bases). The CDR3 is 14 amino acids. Germline CDR1 is SGHVS and CDR2 is FQNEAQ. V lost 2 bases to trimming and J lost 8 bases, with 12 bases between them. CDR3 bases: TGTGCCAGCAGCTTACAGGGACTGTACGAAAAACTGTTTTTT. It yields the protein CASSLQGLYEKLFF.

This chain joins TRBV4-3 and TRBJ2-7; D is ambiguous. The CDR3 covers 14 residues. The ends were cut back, 0 bases at V and 12 bases at J, with 18 bases in the middle. Germline V gives CDR1 LGHNA, CDR2 YSLEER. The DNA of the CDR3 is TGCGCCAGCAGCCAAGATCTCCAGGTCTTACAAGCGTACTTC. Residues: CASSQDLQVLQAYF.

This clone was found a few times. The rearrangement joins TRBV3-1 (or the pseudogene TRBV3-2) to TRBJ1-5, with D hard to call. CDR3 length equals 14 residues. In germline, CDR1 is LGHDT, CDR2 YNNKEL (reference sequence). V was shortened by 6 bases and J by 1 base, with 10 bases between the two germline ends. CDR3 DNA: TGTGCCAGCAGTTCCCTGGCCAGCAATCAGCCCCAGCATTTT. The encoded protein is CASSSLASNQPQHF.

V gene TRBV9 combines with J gene TRBJ1-6, with D unresolved. Trimming took 4 bases from V and 6 from J, leaving 8 bases between them. Per the germline V gene, CDR1 is SGDLS and CDR2 is YYNGEE. The CDR3 extends over 13 amino acids. CDR3 protein: CASSNSPNSPLHF. The CDR3 coding sequence is TGTGCCAGCAGCAACAGCCCTAATTCACCCCTCCACTTT.

CDR3 protein: CASSPLRGQSYEQYF. Here the CDR3 DNA reads TGTGCCAGCTCACCATTAAGGGGACAGAGCTACGAGCAGTACTTC. This chain joins TRBV18 and TRBJ2-7; 7 bases are a match to TRBD1. The ends lost 2 bases at V and 3 bases at J; junction bases unmatched: 7. The CDR3 totals 15 residues. Per the germline V gene, CDR1 is KGHSH and CDR2 is LQKENI.

The V call is TRBV5-1, the J call TRBJ2-2, with 9 bases lining up with TRBD1. The V segment lost 1 base and the J segment 5 bases; nucleotides outside the gene matches: 3. This CDR3 comprises 15 residues. The germline CDR1 and CDR2 sequences are SGHRS and YFSETQ. CDR3 sequence: CASSLTGGRTGELFF. In DNA form, the CDR3 reads TGCGCCAGCAGCTTGACAGGGGGCAGAACCGGGGAGCTGTTTTTT. Looking up the rest from reference TRBV5-1 and TRBJ2-2 gives the full variable domain: KAGVTQTPRYLIKTRGQQVTLSCSPISGHRSVSWYQQTPGQGLQFLFEYFSETQRNKGNFPGRFSGRQFSNSRSEMNVSTLELGDSALYLCASSLTGGRTGELFFGEGSRLTVL.

This chain uses TRBV28 with TRBJ1-1, with TRBD1 matching 7 bases. Germline CDR1 is MDHEN and CDR2 is SYDVKM. J lost 4 bases, V lost 6 bases, and 11 bases had no gene match. CDR3 length: 15 residues. CDR3 sequence: CASRRQGTGSTEAFF. The CDR3 region has the DNA TGTGCCAGCAGAAGACAGGGTACGGGGAGCACTGAAGCTTTCTTT.

The chain employs TRBV28 and TRBJ1-1; D is undetermined. Looked up from germline, CDR1 is MDHEN and CDR2 is SYDVKM. The CDR3 is made up of 16 amino acids. The V end was cut by 6 bases, the J end by 5 bases, with 22 bases between. In DNA, the CDR3 is TGTGCCAGCAGCCAGACCTTGGGGATTTCGGGAACTGAAGCTTTCTTT. Its protein is CASSQTLGISGTEAFF.

CDR3 sequence (DNA): TGTGCCAGCAGTTCCCTTAGCGGGAGGGTTTCTGGGGCCAACGTCCTGACTTTC. Translated: CASSSLSGRVSGANVLTF. The chain has TRBV27 and TRBJ2-6; 11 nucleotides agree with TRBD2. V was clipped by 4 bases and J by 1 base; unmatched bases: 6. Per germline, CDR1 MNHEY and CDR2 SMNVEV (reference sequence). This CDR3 comprises 18 residues.

The chain has TRBV18 and TRBJ2-2; 10 nucleotides match TRBD1. Trimming at V came to 5 bases and at J to 5 bases, leaving 5 bases not matched to a gene. The CDR3 extends over 15 amino acids. Germline-derived CDR1 and CDR2 are KGHSH and LQKENI. The CDR3 region is CASSSDRGRTGELFF. For the CDR3, the DNA is TGTGCCAGCTCATCCGACAGGGGGCGTACCGGGGAGCTGTTTTTT.

The chain links TRBV3-1 (or the pseudogene TRBV3-2) to TRBJ1-2; 10 nucleotides line up with TRBD1. V shed 2 bases, J shed 8 bases, and the junction held 11 bases outside the gene matches. The germline V gene has CDR1 LGHDT and CDR2 YNNKEL (reference sequence). CDR3 size: 16 residues. The CDR3 nucleotides read TGTGCCAGCAGCCAACCCAAGGGGACAGGGGTTATGGGCTACACCTTC. It codes for CASSQPKGTGVMGYTF.

V gene TRBV5-1 combines with J gene TRBJ1-1; the D is unclear. The germline V gene encodes CDR1 SGHRS and CDR2 YFSETQ. Trimming removed 0 bases from V and 1 base from J, with 7 bases in between. The CDR3 covers 14 residues. CDR3 in DNA: TGCGCCAGCAGCTTGGGACATGGGAACACTGAAGCTTTCTTT. Encoded protein: CASSLGHGNTEAFF.

The gene calls are TRBV7-9 and TRBJ2-7, with 7 bases aligning to TRBD1. The ends lost 1 base at V and 4 bases at J; junction bases unmatched: 7. Germline V gene data show CDR1 as SEHNR and CDR2 as FQNEAQ (reference sequence). This CDR3 has 15 residues. CDR3 sequence: CASSLVKGARYEQYF. The CDR3, as DNA: TGTGCCAGCAGCTTAGTGAAGGGGGCGAGGTACGAGCAGTACTTC.

This chain links TRBV7-9 with TRBJ2-2, with 10 bases that match TRBD1. Germline V gives CDR1 SEHNR, CDR2 FQNEAQ (reference sequence). Trimming took 4 bases from V and 6 from J; bases not matched to a gene: 11. The CDR3 is made up of 17 amino acids. The CDR3 DNA is TGTGCCAGCAGCTCAGGGGGACAGGGGTATTACCCCGGGGAGCTGTTTTTT. Amino acids: CASSSGGQGYYPGELFF. The full variable domain, its missing parts supplied by reference TRBV7-9 and TRBJ2-2, is DTGVSQNPRHKITKRGQNVTFRCDPISEHNRLYWYRQTLGQGPEFLTYFQNEAQLEKSRLLSDRFSAERPKGSFSTLEIQRTEQGDSAMYLCASSSGGQGYYPGELFFGEGSRLTVL.

The DNA for the CDR3 is TGTGCTAGTGGTTTGGCACGGACAGGGGGAGACACCGGGGAGCTGTTTTTT. Its protein is CASGLARTGGDTGELFF. The rearrangement uses TRBV12-5 and TRBJ2-2, with 10 bases lining up with TRBD1. CDR1 and CDR2 from the germline V gene are LGHNT and FRNRAP. CDR3 length equals 17 residues. V lost 1 base and J lost 3; bases outside the gene matches: 5.

V and J are TRBV5-6 and TRBJ1-5; weak D call: TRBD1 (6 bases). Germline-derived CDR1 and CDR2 are SGHDT and YYEEEE. V was clipped by 1 base and J by 6 bases, with 11 bases between them. This CDR3 is 14 amino acids long. The CDR3 DNA reads TGTGCCAGCAGCTTGCGTACAGGGATTCAGCCCCAGCATTTT. Encoded protein: CASSLRTGIQPQHF.

This clone has only a few counts. J is TRBJ2-1 and V is TRBV7-9; the D gene is possibly TRBD2 (5 bases). V shed 5 bases and J shed 9 bases, with 14 bases lying between them. This CDR3 has 13 amino acids. CDR1 and CDR2 (germline): SEHNR, FQNEAQ (reference sequence). The CDR3: CASSHGLYGEQFF. In DNA form, the CDR3 reads TGTGCCAGCAGCCACGGACTTTATGGTGAGCAGTTCTTC.

The chain has TRBV5-1 and TRBJ1-3; D call uncertain. CDR1 is SGHRS, CDR2 YFSETQ, per germline. The V end was cut by 0 bases, the J end by 3 bases, with 10 bases between. CDR3 length equals 15 residues. The CDR3 reads CASSLGTLDGNTIYF. CDR3 in DNA: TGCGCCAGCAGCTTGGGGACTTTGGATGGAAACACCATATATTTT.

In its sample, this clone was seen a few times. The rearrangement links TRBV5-6 to TRBJ1-6, with 8 bases identical to TRBD1. The length of the CDR3 is 14 residues. Per germline, CDR1 SGHDT and CDR2 YYEEEE. Trimming took 2 bases from V and 9 from J; bases not matched to a gene: 4. The CDR3 loop is CASSLRQGSSPLHF. CDR3 DNA: TGTGCCAGCAGCTTAAGACAGGGGAGTTCACCCCTCCACTTT.

In its sample, this clone was seen once. This chain uses TRBV15 with TRBJ2-4, with 7 bases aligning to TRBD1. J was trimmed by 3 bases and V by 3 bases; bases with no gene match: 2. The germline gives CDR1 LNHNV, CDR2 YYDKDF (reference sequence). The CDR3 extends over 14 amino acids. As DNA, the CDR3 is TGTGCCACCAGCAGTGGGACAGTCAAAAACATTCAGTACTTC. It yields the protein CATSSGTVKNIQYF.